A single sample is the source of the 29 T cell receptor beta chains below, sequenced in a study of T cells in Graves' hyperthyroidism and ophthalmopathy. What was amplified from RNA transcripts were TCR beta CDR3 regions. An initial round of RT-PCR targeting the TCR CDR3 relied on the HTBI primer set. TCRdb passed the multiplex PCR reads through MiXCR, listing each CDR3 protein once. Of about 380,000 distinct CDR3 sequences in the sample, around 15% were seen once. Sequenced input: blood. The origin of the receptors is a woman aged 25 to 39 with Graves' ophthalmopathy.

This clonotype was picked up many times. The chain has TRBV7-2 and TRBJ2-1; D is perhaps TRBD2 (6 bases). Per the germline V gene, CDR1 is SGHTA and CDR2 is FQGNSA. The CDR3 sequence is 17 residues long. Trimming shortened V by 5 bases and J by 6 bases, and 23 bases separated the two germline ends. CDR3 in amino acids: CASSRRDLGWGLNEQFF. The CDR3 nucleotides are TGTGCCAGCAGCCGTCGGGACTTAGGTTGGGGACTCAATGAGCAGTTCTTC.

CDR3 amino acids: CASSDDPGGALFF. The CDR3 region has the DNA TGTGCCAGCAGTGATGATCCGGGTGGGGCCCTGTTTTTT. The rearrangement joins TRBV6-1 to TRBJ2-2, with D tentatively TRBD1 (5 bases). This CDR3 comprises 13 residues. Per the germline V gene, CDR1 is MNHNS and CDR2 is SASEGT. V lost 3 bases and J 14 bases, leaving 16 bases between the germline ends.

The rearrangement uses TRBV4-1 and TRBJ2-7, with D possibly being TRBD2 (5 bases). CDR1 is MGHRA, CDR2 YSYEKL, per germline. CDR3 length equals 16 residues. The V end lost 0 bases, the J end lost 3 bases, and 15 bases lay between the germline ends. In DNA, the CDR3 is TGCGCCAGCAGCCAAGATCGGTCGGGGAATTACTACGAGCAGTACTTC. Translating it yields CASSQDRSGNYYEQYF.

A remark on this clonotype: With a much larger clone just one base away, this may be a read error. The CDR3 loop reads CATSASYNEQFF. The CDR3 region has the DNA TGTGCCACCAGTGCGTCCTACAATGAGCAGTTCTTC. The chain is built from TRBV24-1 and TRBJ2-1; no clear D gene. Trimming shortened V by 5 bases and J by 1 base, and 2 bases separated the two germline ends. Germline assignment: CDR1 KGHDR and CDR2 SFDVKD. There are 12 residues in the CDR3.

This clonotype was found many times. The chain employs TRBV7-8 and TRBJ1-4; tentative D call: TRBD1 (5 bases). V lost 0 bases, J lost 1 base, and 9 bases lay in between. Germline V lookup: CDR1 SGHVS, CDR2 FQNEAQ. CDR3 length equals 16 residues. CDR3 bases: TGTGCCAGCAGCTTAGCGGGGCCAGGAACTAATGAAAAACTGTTTTTT. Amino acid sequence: CASSLAGPGTNEKLFF.

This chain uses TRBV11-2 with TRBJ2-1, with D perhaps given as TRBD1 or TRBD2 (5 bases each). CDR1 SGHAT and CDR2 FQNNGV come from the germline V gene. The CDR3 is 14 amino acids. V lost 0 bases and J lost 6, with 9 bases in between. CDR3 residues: CASSLEGRLNEQFF. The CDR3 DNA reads TGTGCCAGCAGCTTAGAGGGACGCCTCAATGAGCAGTTCTTC.

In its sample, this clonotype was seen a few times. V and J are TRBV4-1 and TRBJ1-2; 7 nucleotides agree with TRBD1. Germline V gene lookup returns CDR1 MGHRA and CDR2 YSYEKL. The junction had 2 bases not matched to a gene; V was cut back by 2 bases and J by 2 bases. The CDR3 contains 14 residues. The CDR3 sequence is CASSQLTGNYGYTF. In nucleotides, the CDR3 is TGCGCCAGCAGCCAACTGACAGGGAACTATGGCTACACCTTC.

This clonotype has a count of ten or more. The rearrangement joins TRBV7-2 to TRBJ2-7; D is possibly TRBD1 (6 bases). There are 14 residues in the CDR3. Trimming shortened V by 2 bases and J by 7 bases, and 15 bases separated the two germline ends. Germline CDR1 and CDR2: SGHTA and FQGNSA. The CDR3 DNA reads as TGTGCCAGCAGCTTACAATTAACAGGGATTGAGCAGTACTTC. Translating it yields CASSLQLTGIEQYF.

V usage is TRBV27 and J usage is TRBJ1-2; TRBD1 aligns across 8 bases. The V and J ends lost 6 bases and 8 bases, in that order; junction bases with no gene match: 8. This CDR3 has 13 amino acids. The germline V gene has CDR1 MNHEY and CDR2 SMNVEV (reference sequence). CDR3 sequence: CASREDRERGYTF. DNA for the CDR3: TGTGCCAGCAGGGAGGACAGGGAGCGCGGCTACACCTTC.

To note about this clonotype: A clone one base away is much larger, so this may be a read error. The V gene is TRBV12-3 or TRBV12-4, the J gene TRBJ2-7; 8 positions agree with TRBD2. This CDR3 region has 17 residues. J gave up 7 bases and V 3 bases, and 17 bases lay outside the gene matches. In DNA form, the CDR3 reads TGTGCCAGCAGTTTGTATGAGCGGGGGCTCCCACTTAATGAGCAGTACTTC. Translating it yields CASSLYERGLPLNEQYF.

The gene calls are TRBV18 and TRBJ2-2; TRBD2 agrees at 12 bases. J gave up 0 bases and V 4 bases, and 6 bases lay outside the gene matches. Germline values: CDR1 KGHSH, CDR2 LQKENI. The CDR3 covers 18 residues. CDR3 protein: CASSRKTSGGTNTGELFF. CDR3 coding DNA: TGTGCCAGCTCACGAAAAACTAGCGGGGGGACGAACACCGGGGAGCTGTTTTTT.

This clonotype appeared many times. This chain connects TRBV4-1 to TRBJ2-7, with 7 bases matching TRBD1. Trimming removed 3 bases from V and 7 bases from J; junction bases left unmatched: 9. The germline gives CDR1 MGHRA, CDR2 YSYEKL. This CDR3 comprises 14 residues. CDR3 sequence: CASSQALTGNEQYF. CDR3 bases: TGCGCCAGCAGCCAGGCCCTGACAGGGAATGAGCAGTACTTC.

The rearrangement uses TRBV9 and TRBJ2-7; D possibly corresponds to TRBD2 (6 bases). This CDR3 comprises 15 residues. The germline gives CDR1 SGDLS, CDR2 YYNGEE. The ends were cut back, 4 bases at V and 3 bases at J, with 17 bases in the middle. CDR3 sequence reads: CASSILSGPNYEQYF. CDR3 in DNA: TGTGCCAGCAGCATACTTAGCGGCCCCAACTACGAGCAGTACTTC.

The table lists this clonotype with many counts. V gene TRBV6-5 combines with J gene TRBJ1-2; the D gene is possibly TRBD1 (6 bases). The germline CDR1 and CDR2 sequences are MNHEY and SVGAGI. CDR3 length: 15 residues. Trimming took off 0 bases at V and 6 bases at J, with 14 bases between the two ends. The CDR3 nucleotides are TGTGCCAGCAGTTACTCGGGCGCAGGGGCAGATGGCTACACCTTC. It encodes CASSYSGAGADGYTF.

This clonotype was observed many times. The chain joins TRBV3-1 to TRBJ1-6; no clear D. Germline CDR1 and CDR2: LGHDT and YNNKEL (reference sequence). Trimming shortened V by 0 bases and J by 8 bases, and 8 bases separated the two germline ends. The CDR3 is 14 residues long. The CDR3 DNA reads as TGTGCCAGCAGCCAAGATTATTCCTATTCACCCCTCCACTTT. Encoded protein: CASSQDYSYSPLHF. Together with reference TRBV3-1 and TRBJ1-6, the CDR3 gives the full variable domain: DTAVSQTPKYLVTQMGNDKSIKCEQNLGHDTMYWYKQDSKKFLKIMFSYNNKELIINETVPNRFSPKSPDKAHLNLHINSLELGDSAVYFCASSQDYSYSPLHFGNGTRLTVT.

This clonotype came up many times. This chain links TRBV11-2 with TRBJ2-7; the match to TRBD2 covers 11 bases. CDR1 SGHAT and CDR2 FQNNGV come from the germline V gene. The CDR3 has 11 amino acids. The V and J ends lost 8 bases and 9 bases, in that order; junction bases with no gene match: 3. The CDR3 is CASGGLAGQYF. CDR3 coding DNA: TGTGCCAGCGGAGGACTAGCGGGGCAGTACTTC.

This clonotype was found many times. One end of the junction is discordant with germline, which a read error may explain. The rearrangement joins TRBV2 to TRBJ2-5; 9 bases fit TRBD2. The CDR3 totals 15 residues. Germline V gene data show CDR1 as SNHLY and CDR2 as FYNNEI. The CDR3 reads CTSSDATSGQETQYF. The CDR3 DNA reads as TGTACCAGCAGTGACGCGACTAGCGGCCAAGAGACCCAGTACTTC.

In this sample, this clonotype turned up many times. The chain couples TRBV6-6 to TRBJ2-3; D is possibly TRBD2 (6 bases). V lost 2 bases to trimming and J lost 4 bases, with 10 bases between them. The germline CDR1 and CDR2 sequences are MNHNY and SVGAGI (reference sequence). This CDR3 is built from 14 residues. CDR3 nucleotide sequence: TGTGCCAGCAGTTACGGAGGGGCGGCAGATACGCAGTATTTT. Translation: CASSYGGAADTQYF.

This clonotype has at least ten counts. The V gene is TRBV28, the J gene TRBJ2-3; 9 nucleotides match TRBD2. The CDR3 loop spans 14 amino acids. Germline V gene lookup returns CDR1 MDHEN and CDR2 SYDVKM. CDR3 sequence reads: CVSDGGGAKDTQYF. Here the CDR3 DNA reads TGTGTCTCAGACGGCGGGGGGGCGAAAGATACGCAGTATTTT.

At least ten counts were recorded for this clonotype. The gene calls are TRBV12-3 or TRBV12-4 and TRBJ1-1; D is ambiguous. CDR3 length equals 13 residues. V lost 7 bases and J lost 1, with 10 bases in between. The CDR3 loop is CASTETRNTEAFF. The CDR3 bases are TGTGCCAGCACCGAGACTCGGAACACTGAAGCTTTCTTT.

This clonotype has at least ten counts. The chain's CDR3 is CASSTGGADMYGQFF. For the CDR3, the DNA is TGTGCCAGCAGTACCGGGGGGGCTGATATGTACGGACAGTTCTTC. The genes are TRBV12-3 or TRBV12-4 and TRBJ2-1, with 8 bases identical to TRBD2. The CDR3 has 15 residues. With V trimmed by 5 bases and J by 13 bases, 16 bases remained unmatched.

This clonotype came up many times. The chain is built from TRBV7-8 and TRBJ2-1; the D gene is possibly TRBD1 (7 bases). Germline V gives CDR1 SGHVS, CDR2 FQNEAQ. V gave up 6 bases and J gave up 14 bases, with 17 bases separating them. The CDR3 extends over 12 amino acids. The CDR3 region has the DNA TGTGCCAGCAGGTGGAGGGGACAGAGGAAGTTCTTC. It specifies CASRWRGQRKFF.

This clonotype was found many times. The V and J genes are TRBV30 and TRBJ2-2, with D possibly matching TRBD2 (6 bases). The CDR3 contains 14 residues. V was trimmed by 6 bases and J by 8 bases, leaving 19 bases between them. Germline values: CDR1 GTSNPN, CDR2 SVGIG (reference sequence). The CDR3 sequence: CACFWDLRTGELFF. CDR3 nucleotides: TGTGCCTGTTTCTGGGACTTGCGGACAGGGGAGCTGTTTTTT.

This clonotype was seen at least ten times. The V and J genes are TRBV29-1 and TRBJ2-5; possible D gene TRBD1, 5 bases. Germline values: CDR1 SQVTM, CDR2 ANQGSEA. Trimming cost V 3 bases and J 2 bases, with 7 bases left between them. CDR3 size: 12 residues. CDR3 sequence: CSVDTGQETQYF. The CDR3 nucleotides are TGCAGCGTTGACACAGGACAAGAGACCCAGTACTTC.

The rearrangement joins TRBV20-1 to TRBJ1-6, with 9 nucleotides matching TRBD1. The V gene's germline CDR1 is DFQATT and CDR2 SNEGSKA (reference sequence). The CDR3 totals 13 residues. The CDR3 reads CSAWDRANSPLHF. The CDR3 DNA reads TGCAGCGCGTGGGACAGGGCGAATTCACCCCTCCACTTT.

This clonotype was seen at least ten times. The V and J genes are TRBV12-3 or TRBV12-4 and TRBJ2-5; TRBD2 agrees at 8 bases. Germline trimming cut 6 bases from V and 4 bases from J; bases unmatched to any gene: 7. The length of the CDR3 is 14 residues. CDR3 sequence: CASSFAAGGETQYF. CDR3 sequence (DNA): TGTGCCAGCAGCTTCGCCGCGGGGGGAGAGACCCAGTACTTC.

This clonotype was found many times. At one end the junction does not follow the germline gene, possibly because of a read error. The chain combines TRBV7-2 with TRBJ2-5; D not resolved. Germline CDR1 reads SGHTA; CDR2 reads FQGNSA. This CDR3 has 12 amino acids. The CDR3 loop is CASSLGRETQYF. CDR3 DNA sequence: TGTGCCAGCAGTTTAGGACGGGAGACCCAGTACTTC. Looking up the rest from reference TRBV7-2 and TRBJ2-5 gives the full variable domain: GAGVSQSPSNKVTEKGKDVELRCDPISGHTALYWYRQSLGQGLEFLIYFQGNSAPDKSGLPSDRFSAERTGGSVSTLTIQRTQQEDSAVYLCASSLGRETQYFGPGTRLLVL.

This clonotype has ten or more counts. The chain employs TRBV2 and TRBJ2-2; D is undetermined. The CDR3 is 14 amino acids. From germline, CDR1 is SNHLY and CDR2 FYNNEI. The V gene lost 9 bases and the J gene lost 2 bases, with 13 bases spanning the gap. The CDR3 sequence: CARGMGPNTGELFF. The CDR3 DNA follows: TGTGCCAGAGGGATGGGCCCCAACACCGGGGAGCTGTTTTTT. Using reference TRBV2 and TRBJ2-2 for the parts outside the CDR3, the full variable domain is EPEVTQTPSHQVTQMGQEVILRCVPISNHLYFYWYRQILGQKVEFLVSFYNNEISEKSEIFDDQFSVERPDGSNFTLKIRSTKLEDSAMYFCARGMGPNTGELFFGEGSRLTVL.

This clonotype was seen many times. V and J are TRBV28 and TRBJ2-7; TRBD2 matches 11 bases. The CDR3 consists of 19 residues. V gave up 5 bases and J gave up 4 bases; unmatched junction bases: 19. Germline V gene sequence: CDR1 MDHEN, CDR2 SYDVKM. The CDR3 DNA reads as TGTGCCAGCAGTCCCCATGGGTTAGCGGGGGGGCGGGGGGGTTACGAGCAGTACTTC. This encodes CASSPHGLAGGRGGYEQYF.